A selection of T cell receptor beta chains follows, all from one sample in a study of Ad26.COV2.S vaccination and SARS-CoV-2 variants. Data came from immunoSEQ multiplex PCR; TCRdb stores just in-frame clones and leaves some out. The table records approximately 400,000 clones, under 95% of them present only once. The specimen was peripheral blood, collected after recovery from COVID-19. The receptors here all came from a human donor who had recovered from COVID-19. CDR3s include the opening cysteine and the closing phenylalanine or tryptophan. The order of the fields is V gene, J gene, clone size, CDR3 protein. The listing skips clone size in some rows; elsewhere it reads once, few, many or a size class.

V gene: TRBV6-2/TRBV6-3
J gene: TRBJ1-5
clone size: NA
CDR3 protein: CASSLGETVDQPQHF

V gene: TRBV6-5
J gene: TRBJ1-5
clone size: NA
CDR3 protein: CASRGDSNQPQHF

V gene: TRBV11-2
J gene: TRBJ2-1
clone size: NA
CDR3 protein: CASSRGTSGGPSYNEQFF

V gene: TRBV7-2
J gene: TRBJ2-2
clone size: NA
CDR3 protein: CASSRPGAGNTGELFF

V gene: TRBV6-2/TRBV6-3
J gene: TRBJ1-2
clone size: few
CDR3 protein: CASSYSSSGGGYGYTF

V gene: TRBV6-5
J gene: TRBJ1-2
clone size: NA
CDR3 protein: CASSKRRGASYGYTF

V gene: TRBV6-2/TRBV6-3
J gene: TRBJ2-7
clone size: NA
CDR3 protein: CASSYLHKLTDAYEQYF

V gene: TRBV7-2
J gene: TRBJ2-5
clone size: NA
CDR3 protein: CASSLAITSGGVWETQYF

V gene: TRBV3-1/TRBV3-2
J gene: TRBJ1-3
clone size: NA
CDR3 protein: CASSPVDGVKTIYF

V gene: TRBV9
J gene: TRBJ2-1
clone size: NA
CDR3 protein: CASSVGLAKGNEQFF

V gene: TRBV9
J gene: TRBJ2-3
clone size: NA
CDR3 protein: CASSVRGAQTDTQYF

V gene: TRBV4-2
J gene: TRBJ2-2
clone size: NA
CDR3 protein: CASSQEWSGETGELFF

V gene: TRBV5-1
J gene: TRBJ2-2
clone size: NA
CDR3 protein: CASSLGSASTGELFF

V gene: TRBV2
J gene: TRBJ2-7
clone size: once
CDR3 protein: CASRGYEQYF

V gene: TRBV7-2
J gene: TRBJ2-7
clone size: many
CDR3 protein: CASSPWTGLSYEQYF

V gene: TRBV5-1
J gene: TRBJ1-5
clone size: NA
CDR3 protein: CASSSGQGDQPQHF

V gene: TRBV5-6
J gene: TRBJ1-2
clone size: NA
CDR3 protein: CASSLIRNYGYTF

V gene: TRBV9
J gene: TRBJ2-1
clone size: NA
CDR3 protein: CASSSSAEIGGGGYNEQFF

V gene: TRBV10-3
J gene: TRBJ2-5
clone size: NA
CDR3 protein: CAISELAGGETQYF

V gene: TRBV5-4
J gene: TRBJ2-3
clone size: NA
CDR3 protein: CASSLAIGGSTDTQYF

V gene: TRBV7-6
J gene: TRBJ2-5
clone size: once
CDR3 protein: CASSGGRNQETQYF

V gene: TRBV6-5
J gene: TRBJ1-2
clone size: NA
CDR3 protein: CASRLRDRGVYGYTF

V gene: TRBV5-1
J gene: TRBJ2-1
clone size: NA
CDR3 protein: CASSLQGSEQFF

V gene: TRBV5-1
J gene: TRBJ1-1
clone size: NA
CDR3 protein: CASSLAGGPTEAFF

V gene: TRBV19
J gene: TRBJ2-2
clone size: NA
CDR3 protein: CASIFKQGSTGELFF

V gene: TRBV6-5
J gene: TRBJ2-2
clone size: NA
CDR3 protein: CASSSLRELFF

V gene: TRBV19
J gene: TRBJ1-2
clone size: NA
CDR3 protein: CASRLQLGSLDGYTF

V gene: TRBV15
J gene: TRBJ1-2
clone size: NA
CDR3 protein: CATSRGQGHGYTF

V gene: TRBV12-5
J gene: TRBJ1-1
clone size: NA
CDR3 protein: CASGLVRDRGNTEAFF

V gene: TRBV5-4
J gene: TRBJ2-2
clone size: NA
CDR3 protein: CASSPGQGAGELFF

V gene: TRBV10-1
J gene: TRBJ1-3
clone size: NA
CDR3 protein: CASSDGTGGVGNTIYF

V gene: TRBV11-3
J gene: TRBJ1-1
clone size: NA
CDR3 protein: CASSVGDTEAFF

V gene: TRBV29-1
J gene: TRBJ1-1
clone size: NA
CDR3 protein: CSVVSRFTEAFF

V gene: TRBV19
J gene: TRBJ2-2
clone size: once
CDR3 protein: CASSIVRGTNTGELFF

V gene: TRBV4-3
J gene: TRBJ2-7
clone size: NA
CDR3 protein: CASSQEYFQDEQYF

V gene: TRBV21-1
J gene: TRBJ2-5
clone size: NA
CDR3 protein: CASTKSCGFQETQYF

V gene: TRBV2
J gene: TRBJ1-1
clone size: NA
CDR3 protein: CASSGQGIANTEAFF

V gene: TRBV29-1
J gene: TRBJ2-2
clone size: once
CDR3 protein: CSVGDGGELFF

V gene: TRBV19
J gene: TRBJ2-5
clone size: NA
CDR3 protein: CASSRQGMYQETQYF

V gene: TRBV9
J gene: TRBJ1-2
clone size: NA
CDR3 protein: CASSVSPAGGVGMIRYTF

V gene: TRBV12-3/TRBV12-4
J gene: TRBJ2-2
clone size: NA
CDR3 protein: CASSFAGTGELFF

V gene: TRBV3-1/TRBV3-2
J gene: TRBJ1-4
clone size: NA
CDR3 protein: CASSQDQGTNEKLFF

V gene: TRBV5-4
J gene: TRBJ2-1
clone size: NA
CDR3 protein: CASSLRGSTNEQFF

V gene: TRBV28
J gene: TRBJ1-2
clone size: NA
CDR3 protein: CASSLGTDYGYTF

V gene: TRBV5-1
J gene: TRBJ1-1
clone size: NA
CDR3 protein: CASSLRPGEGTEAFF

V gene: TRBV9
J gene: TRBJ2-3
clone size: NA
CDR3 protein: CASSVAGTGSTDTQYF

V gene: TRBV7-9
J gene: TRBJ1-2
clone size: NA
CDR3 protein: CASSLIPGQGYGYTF

V gene: TRBV3-1/TRBV3-2
J gene: TRBJ2-3
clone size: once
CDR3 protein: CASSQGSGRDNNTDTQYF

V gene: TRBV24-1
J gene: TRBJ2-5
clone size: NA
CDR3 protein: CATSDGTGDFGPETQYF

V gene: TRBV2
J gene: TRBJ2-5
clone size: NA
CDR3 protein: CASSTRREETQYF

V gene: TRBV4-3
J gene: TRBJ1-4
clone size: NA
CDR3 protein: CASSQDPGAATNEKLFF

V gene: TRBV2
J gene: TRBJ1-3
clone size: NA
CDR3 protein: CASSGDSSGNTIYF

V gene: TRBV15
J gene: TRBJ1-1
clone size: NA
CDR3 protein: CATSRGIRDRGLRGTEAFF